The 5 T cell receptor beta chains below come from one sample, sequenced in a study of neurological immune-mediated disorders. Each CDR3 protein gets one entry after TCRdb re-called the 5' RACE reads with MiXCR. This sample has about 52,000 distinct CDR3 sequences; around 4% occur once, and the top ten carry 5% to 7%. The sequencing sample was made of PBMCs. The receptors here all came from a man aged 60-69 years with multiple sclerosis.

This clonotype was counted a few times. The chain is built from TRBV5-1 and TRBJ1-1; D ambiguous. This CDR3 spans 12 amino acids. V was clipped by 4 bases and J by 7 bases, with 11 bases between them. Per the germline V gene, CDR1 is SGHRS and CDR2 is YFSETQ. CDR3 in amino acids: CASSPQGDEAFF. CDR3 nucleotides: TGCGCCAGCAGCCCACAAGGAGATGAAGCTTTCTTT.

This clonotype was seen many times. The rearrangement joins TRBV11-2 to TRBJ2-3; D possibly uses TRBD1 or TRBD2 (5 bases each). Trimming left V 2 bases short and J 4 bases short, with 16 bases between. Germline V CDR1 and CDR2: SGHAT, FQNNGV. CDR3 length equals 16 residues. CDR3 DNA sequence: TGTGCCAGCAGCTTATGGGGCCCAGGGCGGGCAGATACGCAGTATTTT. This translates into CASSLWGPGRADTQYF.

This clonotype showed up many times. V and J are TRBV29-1 and TRBJ2-6, with unresolved D. The CDR3 runs to 15 residues. The V and J ends lost 4 bases and 2 bases respectively, with 12 bases between them. The V gene's germline CDR1 is SQVTM and CDR2 ANQGSEA. The CDR3 region is CSVGGPQAGANVLTF. CDR3 coding DNA: TGCAGCGTTGGAGGTCCGCAGGCTGGGGCCAACGTCCTGACTTTC.

This clonotype was detected many times. The chain couples TRBV27 to TRBJ1-4; the match to TRBD1 covers 7 bases. The CDR3 covers 18 residues. Germline V CDR1 and CDR2: MNHEY, SMNVEV (reference sequence). Trimming removed 2 bases from V and 8 bases from J; junction bases left unmatched: 17. The CDR3 protein is CASSLRPPRRGIGEKLFF. In nucleotides, the CDR3 is TGTGCCAGCAGTTTAAGGCCCCCCCGCAGGGGGATCGGAGAAAAACTGTTTTTT.

This clonotype was seen at least ten times. Being one base from a much bigger clone, this may be a read error. As the CDR3 is not closed by the conserved phenylalanine or tryptophan, this likely results from a read error. This chain uses TRBV5-5 with TRBJ2-7, with D perhaps matching TRBD1 (7 bases). The CDR3 is made up of 13 amino acids. V was shortened by 7 bases and J by 4 bases, with 15 bases between the two germline ends. Looked up from germline, CDR1 is SGHKS and CDR2 is YYEKEE (reference sequence). CDR3 in DNA: TGTGCCAGCGGGGGGACAGTTGAGTACGAGCAGTACTGC. It encodes CASGGTVEYEQYC.